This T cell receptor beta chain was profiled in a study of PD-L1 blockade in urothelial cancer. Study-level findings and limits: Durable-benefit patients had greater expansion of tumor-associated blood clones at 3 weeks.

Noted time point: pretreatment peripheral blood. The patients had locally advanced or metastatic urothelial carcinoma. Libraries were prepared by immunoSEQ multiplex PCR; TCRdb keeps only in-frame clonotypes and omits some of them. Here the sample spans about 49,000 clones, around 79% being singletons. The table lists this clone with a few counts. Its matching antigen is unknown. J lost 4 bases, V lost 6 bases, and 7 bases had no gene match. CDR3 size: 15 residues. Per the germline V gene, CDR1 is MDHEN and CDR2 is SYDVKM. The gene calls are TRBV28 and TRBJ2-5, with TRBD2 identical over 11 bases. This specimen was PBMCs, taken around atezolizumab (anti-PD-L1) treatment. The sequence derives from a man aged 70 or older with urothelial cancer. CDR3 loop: CASRKTSGTLETQYF. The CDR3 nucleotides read TGTGCCAGCAGAAAGACTAGCGGGACATTAGAGACCCAGTACTTC.